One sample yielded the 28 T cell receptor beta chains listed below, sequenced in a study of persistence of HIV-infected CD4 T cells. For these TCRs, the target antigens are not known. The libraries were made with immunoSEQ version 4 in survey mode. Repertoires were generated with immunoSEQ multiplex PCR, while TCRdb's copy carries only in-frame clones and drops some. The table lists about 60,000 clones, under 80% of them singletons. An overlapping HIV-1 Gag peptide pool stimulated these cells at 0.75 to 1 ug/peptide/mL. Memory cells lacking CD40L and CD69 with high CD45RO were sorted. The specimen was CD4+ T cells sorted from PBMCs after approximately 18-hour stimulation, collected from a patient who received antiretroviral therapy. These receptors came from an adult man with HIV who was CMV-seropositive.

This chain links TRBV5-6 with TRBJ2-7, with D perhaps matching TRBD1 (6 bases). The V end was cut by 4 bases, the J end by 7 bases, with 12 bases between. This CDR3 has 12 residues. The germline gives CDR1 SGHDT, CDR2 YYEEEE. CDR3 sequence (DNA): TGTGCCAGCAGCCGTATAGGGGGAGAGCAGTACTTC. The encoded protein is CASSRIGGEQYF.

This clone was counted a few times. CDR3 sequence (DNA): TGTGCCAGCTCACCGCGAGGAATGGAGGACACTGAAGCTTTCTTT. Translated, it gives CASSPRGMEDTEAFF. The chain carries TRBV18 and TRBJ1-1, with D hard to call. Germline lookup yields CDR1 KGHSH and CDR2 LQKENI. V shed 3 bases and J shed 3 bases, with 14 bases lying between them. This CDR3 is built from 15 residues. Filled out from reference TRBV18 and TRBJ1-1, the complete variable domain reads NAGVMQNPRHLVRRRGQEARLRCSPMKGHSHVYWYRQLPEEGLKFMVYLQKENIIDESGMPKERFSAEFPKEGPSILRIQQVVRGDSAAYFCASSPRGMEDTEAFFGQGTRLTVV.

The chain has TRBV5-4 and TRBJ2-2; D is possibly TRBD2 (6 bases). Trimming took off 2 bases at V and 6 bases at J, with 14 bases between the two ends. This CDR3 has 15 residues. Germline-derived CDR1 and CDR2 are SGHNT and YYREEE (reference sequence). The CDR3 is CASSFSGLSAGELFF. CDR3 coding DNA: TGTGCCAGCAGCTTTTCGGGACTCTCAGCCGGGGAGCTGTTTTTT.

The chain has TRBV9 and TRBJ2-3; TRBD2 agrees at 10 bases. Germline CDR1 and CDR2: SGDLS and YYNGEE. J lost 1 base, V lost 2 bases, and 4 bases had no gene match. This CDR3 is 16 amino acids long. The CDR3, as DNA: TGTGCCAGCAGCGTCGTAGCGGGGGGCGGCACAGATACGCAGTATTTT. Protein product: CASSVVAGGGTDTQYF.

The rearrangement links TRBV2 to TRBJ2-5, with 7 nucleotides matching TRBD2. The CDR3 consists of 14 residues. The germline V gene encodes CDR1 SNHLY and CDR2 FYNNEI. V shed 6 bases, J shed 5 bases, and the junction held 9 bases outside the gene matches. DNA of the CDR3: TGTGCCAGCAGAGTATCGGGGGAGGGTGAGACCCAGTACTTC. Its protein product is CASRVSGEGETQYF.

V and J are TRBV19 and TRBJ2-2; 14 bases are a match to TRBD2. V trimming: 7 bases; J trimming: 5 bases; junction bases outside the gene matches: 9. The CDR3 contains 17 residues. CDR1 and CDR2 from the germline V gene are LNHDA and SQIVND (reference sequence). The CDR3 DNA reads TGTGCCAGTATCCCTGGGGGACTAGCGGGGGCAACCGGGGAGCTGTTTTTT. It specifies CASIPGGLAGATGELFF.

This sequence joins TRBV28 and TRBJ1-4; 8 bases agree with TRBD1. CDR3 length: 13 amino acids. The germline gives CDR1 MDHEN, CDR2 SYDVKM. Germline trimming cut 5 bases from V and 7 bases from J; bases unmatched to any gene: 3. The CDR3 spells CASSLDRVEKLFF. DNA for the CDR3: TGTGCCAGCAGTCTGGACAGGGTTGAAAAACTGTTTTTT.

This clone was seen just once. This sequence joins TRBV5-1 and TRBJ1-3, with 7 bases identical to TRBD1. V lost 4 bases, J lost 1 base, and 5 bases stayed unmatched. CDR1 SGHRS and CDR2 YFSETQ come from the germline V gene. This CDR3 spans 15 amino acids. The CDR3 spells CASSPRQGSGNTIYF. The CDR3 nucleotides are TGCGCCAGCAGCCCCCGACAGGGTTCTGGAAACACCATATATTTT.

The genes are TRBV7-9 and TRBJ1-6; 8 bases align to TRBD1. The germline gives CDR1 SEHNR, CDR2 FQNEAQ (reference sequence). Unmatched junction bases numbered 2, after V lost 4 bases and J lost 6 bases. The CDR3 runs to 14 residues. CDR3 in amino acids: CASSSQGANSPLHF. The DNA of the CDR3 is TGTGCCAGCAGCTCTCAGGGGGCTAATTCACCCCTCCACTTT. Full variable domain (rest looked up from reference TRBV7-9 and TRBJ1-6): DTGVSQNPRHKITKRGQNVTFRCDPISEHNRLYWYRQTLGQGPEFLTYFQNEAQLEKSRLLSDRFSAERPKGSFSTLEIQRTEQGDSAMYLCASSSQGANSPLHFGNGTRLTVT.

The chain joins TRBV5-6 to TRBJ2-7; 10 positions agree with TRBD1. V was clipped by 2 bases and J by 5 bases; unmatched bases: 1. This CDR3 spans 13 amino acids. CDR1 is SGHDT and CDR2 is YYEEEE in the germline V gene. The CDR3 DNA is TGTGCCAGCAGCTTAGGGACAGGGGACGAGCAGTACTTC. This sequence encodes CASSLGTGDEQYF.

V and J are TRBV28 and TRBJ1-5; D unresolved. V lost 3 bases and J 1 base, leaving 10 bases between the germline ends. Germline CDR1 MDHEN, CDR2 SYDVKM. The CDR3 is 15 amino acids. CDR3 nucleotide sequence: TGTGCCAGCAGTTTGCCACGCGGAAGCAATCAGCCCCAGCATTTT. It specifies CASSLPRGSNQPQHF.

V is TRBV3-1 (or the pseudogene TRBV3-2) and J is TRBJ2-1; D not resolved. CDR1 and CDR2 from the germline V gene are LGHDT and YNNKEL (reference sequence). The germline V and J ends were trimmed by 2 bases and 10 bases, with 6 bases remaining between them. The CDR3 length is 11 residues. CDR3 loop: CASSQSSEQFF. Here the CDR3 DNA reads TGTGCCAGCAGCCAAAGTAGCGAGCAGTTCTTC.

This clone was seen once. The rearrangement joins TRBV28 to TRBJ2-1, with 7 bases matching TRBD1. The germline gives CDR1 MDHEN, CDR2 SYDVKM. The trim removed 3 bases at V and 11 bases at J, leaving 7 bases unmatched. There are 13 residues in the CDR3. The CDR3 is CASSLTGLDKQFF. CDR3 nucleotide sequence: TGTGCCAGCAGTTTGACAGGGCTGGATAAGCAGTTCTTC.

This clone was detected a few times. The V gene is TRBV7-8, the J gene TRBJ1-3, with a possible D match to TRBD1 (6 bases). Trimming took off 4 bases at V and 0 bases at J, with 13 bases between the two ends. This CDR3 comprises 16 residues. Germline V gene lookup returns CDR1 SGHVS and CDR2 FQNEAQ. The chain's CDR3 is CASSSSKQGSGNTIYF. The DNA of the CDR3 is TGTGCCAGCAGCTCTTCTAAACAGGGCTCTGGAAACACCATATATTTT.

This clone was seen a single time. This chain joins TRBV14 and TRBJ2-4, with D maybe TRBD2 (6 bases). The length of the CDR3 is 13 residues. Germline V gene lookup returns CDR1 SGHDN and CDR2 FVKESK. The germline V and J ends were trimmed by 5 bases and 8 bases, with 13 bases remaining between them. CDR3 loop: CASSSRGRDIQYF. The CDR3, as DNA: TGTGCCAGCAGCTCCCGGGGGAGAGACATTCAGTACTTC.

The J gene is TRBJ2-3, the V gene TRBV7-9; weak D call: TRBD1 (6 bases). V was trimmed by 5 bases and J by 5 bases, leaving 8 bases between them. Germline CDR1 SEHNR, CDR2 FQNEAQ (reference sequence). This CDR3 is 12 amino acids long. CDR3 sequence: CASSPQGDTQYF. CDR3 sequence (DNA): TGTGCCAGCAGCCCACAGGGAGATACGCAGTATTTT. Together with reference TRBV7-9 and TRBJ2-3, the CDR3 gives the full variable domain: DTGVSQNPRHKITKRGQNVTFRCDPISEHNRLYWYRQTLGQGPEFLTYFQNEAQLEKSRLLSDRFSAERPKGSFSTLEIQRTEQGDSAMYLCASSPQGDTQYFGPGTRLTVL.

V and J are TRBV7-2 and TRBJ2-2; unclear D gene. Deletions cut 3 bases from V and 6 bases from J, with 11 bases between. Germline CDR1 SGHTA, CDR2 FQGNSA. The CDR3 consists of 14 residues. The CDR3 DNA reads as TGTGCCAGCAGCTTGGTGCGAGACGCCGGGGAGCTGTTTTTT. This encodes CASSLVRDAGELFF.

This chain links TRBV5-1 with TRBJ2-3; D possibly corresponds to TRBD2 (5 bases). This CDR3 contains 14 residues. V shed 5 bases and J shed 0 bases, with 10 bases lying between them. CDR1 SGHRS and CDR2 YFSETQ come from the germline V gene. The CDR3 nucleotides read TGCGCCAGCAGATGGAGGACTAGCACAGATACGCAGTATTTT. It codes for CASRWRTSTDTQYF.

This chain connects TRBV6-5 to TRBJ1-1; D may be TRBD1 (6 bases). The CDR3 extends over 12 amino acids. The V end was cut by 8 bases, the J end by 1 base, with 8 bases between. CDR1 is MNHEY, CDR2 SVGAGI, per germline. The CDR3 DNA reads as TGTGCCAGCTCGGACAGGAACACTGAAGCTTTCTTT. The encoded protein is CASSDRNTEAFF.

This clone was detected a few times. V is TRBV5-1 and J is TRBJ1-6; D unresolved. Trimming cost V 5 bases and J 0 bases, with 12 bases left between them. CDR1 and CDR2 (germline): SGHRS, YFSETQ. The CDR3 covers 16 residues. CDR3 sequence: CASRLDVSSYNSPLHF. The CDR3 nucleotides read TGCGCCAGCAGGCTTGATGTTTCCTCCTATAATTCACCCCTCCACTTT.

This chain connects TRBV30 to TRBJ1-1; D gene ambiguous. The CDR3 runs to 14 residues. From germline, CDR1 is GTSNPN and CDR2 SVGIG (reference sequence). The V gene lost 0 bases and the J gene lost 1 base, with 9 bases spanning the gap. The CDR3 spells CAWSVLLSNTEAFF. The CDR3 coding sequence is TGTGCCTGGAGTGTATTGCTCTCGAACACTGAAGCTTTCTTT.

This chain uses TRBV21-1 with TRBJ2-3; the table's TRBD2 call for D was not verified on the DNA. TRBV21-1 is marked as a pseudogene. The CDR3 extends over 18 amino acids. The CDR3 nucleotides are TGTGCCAGCAGCAATTTACCCTCTACTAGCGGGGTAACAGATACGCAGTATTTT. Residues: CASSNLPSTSGVTDTQYF.

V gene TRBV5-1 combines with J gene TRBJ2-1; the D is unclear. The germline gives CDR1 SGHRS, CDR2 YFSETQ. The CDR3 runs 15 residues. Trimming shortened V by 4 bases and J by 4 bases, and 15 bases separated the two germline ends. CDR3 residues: CASSLPREVYNEQFF. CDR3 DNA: TGCGCCAGCAGCCTACCCCGAGAGGTGTACAATGAGCAGTTCTTC.

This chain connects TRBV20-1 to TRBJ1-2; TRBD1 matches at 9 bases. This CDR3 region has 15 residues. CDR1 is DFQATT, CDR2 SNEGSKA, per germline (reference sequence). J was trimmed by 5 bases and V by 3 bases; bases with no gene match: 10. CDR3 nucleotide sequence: TGCAGTGCTAGTGTGGGACAGGGAAGAGGGTATGGCTACACCTTC. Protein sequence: CSASVGQGRGYGYTF.

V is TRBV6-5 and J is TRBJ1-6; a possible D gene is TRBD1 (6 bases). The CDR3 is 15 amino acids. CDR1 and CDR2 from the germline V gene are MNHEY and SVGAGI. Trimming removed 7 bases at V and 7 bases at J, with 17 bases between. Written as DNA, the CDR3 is TGTGCCAGCATTCCGGGACACGCAAGGAATTCACCCCTCCACTTT. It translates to CASIPGHARNSPLHF.

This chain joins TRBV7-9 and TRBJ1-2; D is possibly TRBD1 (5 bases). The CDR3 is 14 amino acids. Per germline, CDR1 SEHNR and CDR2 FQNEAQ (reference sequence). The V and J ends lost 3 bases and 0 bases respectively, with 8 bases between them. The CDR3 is CASSFDSTNYGYTF. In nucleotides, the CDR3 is TGTGCCAGCAGCTTTGACAGTACTAACTATGGCTACACCTTC.

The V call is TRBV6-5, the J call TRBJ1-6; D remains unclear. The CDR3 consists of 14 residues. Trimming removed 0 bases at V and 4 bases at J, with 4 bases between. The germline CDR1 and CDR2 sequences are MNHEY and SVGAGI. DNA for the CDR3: TGTGCCAGCAGTTACTCCACTTATAATTCACCCCTCCACTTT. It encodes CASSYSTYNSPLHF.

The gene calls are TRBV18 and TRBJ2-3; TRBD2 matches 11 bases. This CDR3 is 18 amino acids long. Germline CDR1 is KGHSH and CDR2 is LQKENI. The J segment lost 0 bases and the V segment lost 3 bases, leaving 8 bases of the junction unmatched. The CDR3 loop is CASSPPGTSGDSTDTQYF. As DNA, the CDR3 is TGTGCCAGCTCACCCCCTGGGACTAGCGGAGACAGCACAGATACGCAGTATTTT. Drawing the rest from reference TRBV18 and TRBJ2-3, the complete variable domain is NAGVMQNPRHLVRRRGQEARLRCSPMKGHSHVYWYRQLPEEGLKFMVYLQKENIIDESGMPKERFSAEFPKEGPSILRIQQVVRGDSAAYFCASSPPGTSGDSTDTQYFGPGTRLTVL.